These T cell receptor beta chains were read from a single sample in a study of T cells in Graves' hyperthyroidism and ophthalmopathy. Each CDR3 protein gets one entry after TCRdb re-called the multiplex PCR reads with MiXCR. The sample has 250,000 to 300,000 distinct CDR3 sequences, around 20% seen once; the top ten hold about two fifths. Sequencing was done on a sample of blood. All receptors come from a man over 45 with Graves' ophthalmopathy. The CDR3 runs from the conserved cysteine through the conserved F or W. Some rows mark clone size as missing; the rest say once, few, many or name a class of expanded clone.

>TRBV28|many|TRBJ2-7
CASRDRYEQYF
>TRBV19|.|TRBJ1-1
CASSIVQAQNTEAFF
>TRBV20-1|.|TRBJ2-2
CSATTGSGTGELFF
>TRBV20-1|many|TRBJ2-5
CSASGTSGGGQETQYF
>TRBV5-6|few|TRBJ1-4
CASSSFTGSENEKLFF
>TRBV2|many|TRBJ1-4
CASTLHRAGGNEKLFF
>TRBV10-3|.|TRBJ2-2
CAISPNFGRRNTGELFF
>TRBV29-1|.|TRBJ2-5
CSSLMPGRETQYF
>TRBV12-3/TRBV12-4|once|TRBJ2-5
CASSYSGRGETQYF
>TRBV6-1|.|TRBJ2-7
CASRGLLYEQYF
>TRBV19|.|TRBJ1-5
CASTTGSNQPQHF
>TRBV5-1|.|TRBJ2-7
CASSLGPSGRSEQYF